This is a list of T cell receptor beta chains from one sample in a study of blood T cell repertoires in COVID-19. The data were produced by immunoSEQ multiplex PCR, yet TCRdb's version contains in-frame clones alone and is incomplete. Of just over 350,000 clones in the sample, more than 85% were seen once. Specimen: PBMCs or T cells enriched from blood (not recorded which). These receptor sequences come from a woman in her 30s who had recovered from COVID-19. Each CDR3 is given with its conserved first and last residue. D genes are given only for firm matches. Size is omitted from some rows. Given values are once, few, many or a class for expanded clones.

D gene	V gene	clone size	J gene	CDR3 protein	CDR3 DNA
TRBD1	TRBV27	-	TRBJ1-2	CASSFRTGYGYTF	TGTGCCAGCAGTTTTCGGACAGGCTATGGCTACACCTTC
TRBD1	TRBV19	-	TRBJ2-1	CASSTDRDHEQFF	TGTGCCAGTAGTACGGACAGGGACCATGAGCAGTTCTTC
TRBD2	TRBV6-1	-	TRBJ2-2	CASSEHYVLAGGRTGELFF	TGTGCCAGCAGTGAACATTATGTGTTAGCGGGAGGTCGCACCGGGGAGCTGTTTTTT
TRBD1	TRBV18	-	TRBJ2-3	CASSPPGTDLISTDTQYF	TGTGCCAGCTCACCACCCGGGACAGATCTTATTAGCACAGATACGCAGTATTTT
-	TRBV18	-	TRBJ2-3	CASSPRRERDTQYF	TGTGCCAGCTCACCAAGACGGGAGCGAGATACGCAGTATTTT
-	TRBV29-1	-	TRBJ1-5	CSVVLSDNQPQHF	TGCAGCGTTGTCCTAAGTGACAATCAGCCCCAGCATTTT
TRBD2	TRBV3-1/TRBV3-2	-	TRBJ2-7	CASSQTSGASYEQYF	TGTGCCAGCAGCCAAACTAGCGGGGCCTCCTACGAGCAGTACTTC
TRBD2	TRBV12-5	-	TRBJ2-5	CASGLGLAGGHETQYF	TGTGCTAGTGGTTTGGGACTAGCGGGGGGGCATGAGACCCAGTACTTC
TRBD1	TRBV6-1	-	TRBJ1-6	CASSEGDSLSPLHF	TGTGCCAGCAGTGAGGGGGACAGTCTCTCACCCCTCCACTTT
-	TRBV24-1	-	TRBJ2-3	CATIGDTQYF	TGTGCCACCATCGGAGATACGCAGTATTTT
TRBD1	TRBV27	-	TRBJ1-2	CASSVDRGLDGYTF	TGTGCCAGCAGCGTTGACAGGGGGCTCGATGGCTACACCTTC
TRBD1	TRBV18	-	TRBJ1-1	CASSPNRDRGNTEAFF	TGTGCCAGCTCACCCAACCGGGACAGGGGGAACACTGAAGCTTTCTTT
TRBD2	TRBV19	-	TRBJ2-7	CASSGAGGPYEQYF	TGTGCCAGTAGTGGTGCGGGAGGGCCCTACGAGCAGTACTTC
-	TRBV11-2	-	TRBJ1-2	CASSLAGHEGYTF	TGTGCCAGCAGCTTAGCAGGCCACGAAGGCTACACCTTC
TRBD2	TRBV5-1	-	TRBJ2-1	CASSQTSGSYNEQFF	TGCGCCAGCAGCCAGACTAGCGGGAGTTACAATGAGCAGTTCTTC
TRBD1	TRBV2	-	TRBJ2-7	CASAQGILYEQYF	TGTGCCAGCGCACAGGGGATACTCTACGAGCAGTACTTC
TRBD2	TRBV11-2	-	TRBJ2-5	CASSLDPSGSQQETQYF	TGTGCCAGCAGCTTAGACCCTAGCGGGAGCCAACAAGAGACCCAGTACTTC
TRBD2	TRBV14	once	TRBJ2-3	CASSLPGTSGTDTQYF	TGTGCCAGCAGCCTTCCCGGGACTAGCGGCACAGATACGCAGTATTTT
-	TRBV24-1	few	TRBJ2-1	CATSDATGPGAYNEQFF	TGTGCCACCAGTGATGCGACAGGCCCTGGAGCTTACAATGAGCAGTTCTTC
TRBD2	TRBV7-2	once	TRBJ2-3	CASSLVAGVDTQYF	TGTGCCAGCAGCTTAGTTGCGGGAGTAGATACGCAGTATTTT
TRBD2	TRBV19	-	TRBJ2-1	CASSIGTSGRPAINEQFF	TGTGCCAGTAGTATAGGGACTAGCGGGAGACCGGCTATAAATGAGCAGTTCTTC
-	TRBV10-3	-	TRBJ1-2	CAISEQASSGYTF	TGTGCCATCAGTGAACAGGCCTCTAGTGGCTACACCTTC
-	TRBV18	-	TRBJ1-1	CASSPQGPPANTEAFF	TGTGCCAGCTCACCGCAGGGTCCCCCCGCGAACACTGAAGCTTTCTTT